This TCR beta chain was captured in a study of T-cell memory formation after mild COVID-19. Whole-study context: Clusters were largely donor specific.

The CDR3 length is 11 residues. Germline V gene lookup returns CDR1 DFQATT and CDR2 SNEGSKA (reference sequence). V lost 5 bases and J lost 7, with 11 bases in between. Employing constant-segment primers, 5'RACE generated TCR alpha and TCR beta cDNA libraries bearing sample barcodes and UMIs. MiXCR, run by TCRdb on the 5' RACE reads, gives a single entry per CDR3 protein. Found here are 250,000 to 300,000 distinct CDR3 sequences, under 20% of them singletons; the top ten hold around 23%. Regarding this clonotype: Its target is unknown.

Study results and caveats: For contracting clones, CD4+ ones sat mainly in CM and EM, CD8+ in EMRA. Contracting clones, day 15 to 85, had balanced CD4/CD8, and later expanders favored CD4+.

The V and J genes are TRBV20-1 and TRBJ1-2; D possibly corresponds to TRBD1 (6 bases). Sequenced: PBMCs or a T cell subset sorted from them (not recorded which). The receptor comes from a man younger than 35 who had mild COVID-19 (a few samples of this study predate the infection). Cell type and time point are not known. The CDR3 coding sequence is TGCAGTGCTCCTACAGGGCGTGGCTACACCTTC. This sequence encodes CSAPTGRGYTF.